Below, 18 T cell receptor beta chains from the same sample are listed, as sequenced in a study of T-cell reconstitution after alpha-beta-depleted transplantation in children. Researchers prepared the TCRbeta library using unique molecular identifiers, the study reports. MiXCR, applied by TCRdb to the PCR reads, yields one record per CDR3 protein. The table lists about 600,000 distinct CDR3 sequences, around 13% of them singletons, with roughly 2.3% in the top ten. The source material was PBMCs, mostly from graft donor cells, sampled 360 days after TCRalphabeta/CD19-depleted stem cell transplant. Source of these receptors: a male patient younger than 18 who had a stem cell transplant for acute myeloid leukemia, so the T cells may come from the graft donor.

Ten or more counts support this clonotype. The germline gene is not matched at one end of the junction; a read error may be the cause. The gene calls are TRBV5-5 and TRBJ2-5; no definite D call. The CDR3 loop spans 12 amino acids. The germline V gene encodes CDR1 SGHKS and CDR2 YYEKEE (reference sequence). The CDR3 sequence: CASSLAQETQYF. DNA for the CDR3: TGCGCCAGCAGCTTGGCCCAAGAGACCCAGTACTTC.

The chain employs TRBV28 and TRBJ2-1, with D unresolved. The V gene's germline CDR1 is MDHEN and CDR2 SYDVKM. This CDR3 has 19 residues. Between the trimmed V and J ends, which lost 3 bases and 0 bases, there was a span of 21 bases. CDR3 region: CASSFSRRSTRSSYNEQFF. CDR3 nucleotides: TGTGCCAGCAGTTTCAGTAGAAGATCCACTCGGAGCTCCTACAATGAGCAGTTCTTC.

This clonotype has more than one count but fewer than ten. This chain connects TRBV27 to TRBJ2-7; D may be TRBD1 (6 bases). V was trimmed by 10 bases and J by 3 bases, leaving 10 bases between them. The CDR3 extends over 11 amino acids. CDR1 is MNHEY and CDR2 is SMNVEV in the germline V gene (reference sequence). DNA of the CDR3: TGTGCCACAATACAGGGCTACGAGCAGTACTTC. Encoded protein: CATIQGYEQYF.

V usage is TRBV6-5 and J usage is TRBJ2-7, with D possibly called TRBD1 or TRBD2 (5 bases each). The CDR3 has 18 residues. V was trimmed by 2 bases and J by 2 bases, leaving 22 bases between them. Per the germline V gene, CDR1 is MNHEY and CDR2 is SVGAGI. CDR3 in amino acids: CASSYPPVQGDLTYEQYF. CDR3 nucleotide sequence: TGTGCCAGCAGTTACCCCCCCGTGCAGGGAGATCTTACCTACGAGCAGTACTTC.

The V call is TRBV9, the J call TRBJ2-5; TRBD2 aligns across 10 bases. V lost 0 bases and J lost 2; bases outside the gene matches: 4. Germline V CDR1 and CDR2: SGDLS, YYNGEE. The CDR3 is 16 amino acids. The CDR3 DNA is TGTGCCAGCAGCGTAGCTGTAGCGGGGGGACAAGAGACCCAGTACTTC. Its translation is CASSVAVAGGQETQYF.

The chain is built from TRBV27 and TRBJ2-1; TRBD2 aligns across 13 bases. Germline CDR1 MNHEY, CDR2 SMNVEV (reference sequence). CDR3 length equals 18 residues. The V gene end was trimmed by 7 bases and the J gene end by 7 bases; junction bases not matched to a gene: 16. The CDR3 protein is CASTTGLGLAGERNEQFF. In nucleotides, the CDR3 is TGTGCCAGCACCACGGGACTCGGACTAGCGGGAGAAAGAAATGAGCAGTTCTTC.

This CDR3 is CASRDQLGYTDTQYF. Here the CDR3 DNA reads TGCGCCAGCAGGGACCAGCTGGGATACACAGATACGCAGTATTTT. The chain recombines TRBV5-1 with TRBJ2-3; no firm D call. The germline V gene encodes CDR1 SGHRS and CDR2 YFSETQ. Deletions cut 5 bases from V and 2 bases from J, with 15 bases between. The CDR3 length is 15 residues. Based on the CDR3 plus reference TRBV5-1 and TRBJ2-3, the full variable domain is KAGVTQTPRYLIKTRGQQVTLSCSPISGHRSVSWYQQTPGQGLQFLFEYFSETQRNKGNFPGRFSGRQFSNSRSEMNVSTLELGDSALYLCASRDQLGYTDTQYFGPGTRLTVL.

The V call is TRBV9, the J call TRBJ1-4; D unclear. Looked up from germline, CDR1 is SGDLS and CDR2 is YYNGEE. CDR3 size: 14 residues. Trimming shortened V by 4 bases and J by 5 bases, and 12 bases separated the two germline ends. The CDR3 region is CASSPKVSNEKLFF. In nucleotides, the CDR3 is TGTGCCAGCAGCCCGAAGGTATCCAATGAAAAACTGTTTTTT.

This clonotype was seen repeatedly, ten times or more. The chain joins TRBV20-1 to TRBJ1-4; the D is unclear. V lost 2 bases, J lost 4 bases, and 11 bases lay in between. This CDR3 is 14 amino acids long. Germline assignment: CDR1 DFQATT and CDR2 SNEGSKA (reference sequence). CDR3: CSARYGLLNEKLFF. The CDR3 coding sequence is TGCAGTGCTAGATATGGTCTCCTTAATGAAAAACTGTTTTTT.

This clonotype was seen repeatedly, ten times or more. The chain has TRBV25-1 and TRBJ2-1; 9 bases agree with TRBD2. Germline lookup yields CDR1 MGHDK and CDR2 SYGVNS. Trimming cost V 8 bases and J 0 bases; bases outside gene matches: 2. This CDR3 region has 14 residues. The CDR3 here is CASGSGSSYNEQFF. The CDR3 DNA follows: TGTGCCAGCGGTAGCGGGAGCTCCTACAATGAGCAGTTCTTC.

The sample holds many counts of this clonotype. The V call is TRBV7-2, the J call TRBJ1-2; weak D call: TRBD1 (5 bases). CDR3 length equals 14 residues. V was trimmed by 8 bases and J by 2 bases, leaving 15 bases between them. Germline values: CDR1 SGHTA, CDR2 FQGNSA. The chain's CDR3 is CASGATGVNYGYTF. CDR3 coding DNA: TGTGCCAGCGGAGCCACGGGGGTAAACTATGGCTACACCTTC.

This clonotype appeared a few times. The rearrangement links TRBV7-2 to TRBJ2-7; D possibly uses TRBD1 or TRBD2 (6 bases each). Trimming shortened V by 3 bases and J by 4 bases, and 16 bases separated the two germline ends. From germline, CDR1 is SGHTA and CDR2 FQGNSA. The CDR3 totals 15 residues. The CDR3 DNA reads TGTGCCAGCAGCTTCGACGGGGGCCAGCATTACGAGCAGTACTTC. Translated: CASSFDGGQHYEQYF. Supplemented by reference TRBV7-2 and TRBJ2-7, the full variable domain reads GAGVSQSPSNKVTEKGKDVELRCDPISGHTALYWYRQSLGQGLEFLIYFQGNSAPDKSGLPSDRFSAERTGGSVSTLTIQRTQQEDSAVYLCASSFDGGQHYEQYFGPGTRLTVT.

This clonotype was seen ten or more times. This sequence joins TRBV28 and TRBJ2-1, with a weak D call TRBD2 (6 bases). Germline-derived CDR1 and CDR2 are MDHEN and SYDVKM. With 3 bases removed from V and 2 bases from J, the gap between germline ends came to 14 bases. The CDR3 is 16 residues long. CDR3 sequence reads: CASSFLAGLTYNEQFF. CDR3 DNA: TGTGCCAGCAGTTTCCTGGCGGGATTGACCTACAATGAGCAGTTCTTC. Using reference TRBV28 and TRBJ2-1 for the parts outside the CDR3, the full variable domain is DVKVTQSSRYLVKRTGEKVFLECVQDMDHENMFWYRQDPGLGLRLIYFSYDVKMKEKGDIPEGYSVSREKKERFSLILESASTNQTSMYLCASSFLAGLTYNEQFFGPGTRLTVL.

About this clonotype itself: This may stem from a read error, because a much larger clone lies one nucleotide away. Here the CDR3 omits its conserved ending phenylalanine or tryptophan, so a read error is the likely source. This sequence joins TRBV25-1 and TRBJ2-7, with D perhaps matching TRBD1 (5 bases). Trimming cost V 7 bases and J 3 bases, with 19 bases left between them. CDR3 length: 15 residues. The germline V gene encodes CDR1 MGHDK and CDR2 SYGVNS. This CDR3 is CASILEETARYEQYS. CDR3 nucleotides: TGTGCCAGCATCTTAGAGGAGACAGCCCGCTACGAGCAGTACTCC.

This clonotype was seen at least ten times. The rearrangement uses TRBV6-5 and TRBJ1-2; D remains ambiguous. Germline V CDR1 and CDR2: MNHEY, SVGAGI. Trimming cost V 5 bases and J 8 bases, with 12 bases left between them. The CDR3 covers 12 residues. CDR3 protein: CASSNAKGGYTF. The CDR3 DNA follows: TGTGCCAGCAGTAACGCCAAGGGCGGCTACACCTTC.

This chain uses TRBV12-3 or TRBV12-4 with TRBJ2-1; either TRBD1 or TRBD2 may supply D (5 bases each). V lost 4 bases and J 0 bases, leaving 13 bases between the germline ends. CDR3 length: 16 residues. CDR3 region: CASSYLAGSSYNEQFF. The CDR3 DNA sequence: TGTGCCAGCAGTTACCTAGCAGGGTCCTCCTACAATGAGCAGTTCTTC.

This clonotype was observed at least ten times. The chain combines TRBV20-1 with TRBJ2-7, with TRBD1 matching over 9 bases. Germline V gene sequence: CDR1 DFQATT, CDR2 SNEGSKA (reference sequence). The junction had 7 bases not matched to a gene; V was cut back by 1 base and J by 3 bases. The CDR3 length is 15 residues. Here the CDR3 reads CSARGGADRGYEQYF. In DNA form, the CDR3 reads TGCAGTGCTAGAGGGGGGGCGGACAGGGGCTACGAGCAGTACTTC.

Only a few counts were recorded for this clonotype. For the CDR3, the DNA is TGCAGTACCATAGCGGGAGGGCCAGATACGCAGTATTTT. It codes for CSTIAGGPDTQYF. The chain uses TRBV20-1 and TRBJ2-3; TRBD2 matches at 11 bases. Germline V gives CDR1 DFQATT, CDR2 SNEGSKA (reference sequence). The CDR3 loop spans 13 amino acids. Trimming removed 8 bases from V and 4 bases from J; junction bases left unmatched: 5.